This record concerns one TCR delta chain sequence. Its antigen remains unidentified. RNA was extracted from the cells and then reverse transcribed. Pooled V-gene forward primers with one constant-region reverse primer generated the CDR3 amplicons by multiplex PCR. TCRdb re-identified clones in the multiplex PCR reads via CATT. Here the sample spans 70,000 to 90,000 delta-chain clones, about 38% being singletons. This specimen belongs to a study of Vδ1+ human thymocytes. Whole-study findings and limits: Thymic TRG and TRD repertoires appeared highly polyclonal, with Gaussian CDR3 length distributions.

In germline, CDR1 is TSWWSYY, CDR2 QGS. J gave up 2 bases and V 0 bases, and 11 bases lay outside the gene matches. The CDR3 is made up of 19 amino acids. Sequences were obtained from Vdelta1+ gamma-delta thymocytes from the thymus. Subset in this sample: FACS-sorted CD3+ TCRalphabeta- TCRVdelta1+ TCRVdelta2- thymocytes. This clonotype was sampled from a boy in the first two years of life who had congenital heart surgery. V gene TRDV1 combines with J gene TRDJ1, with 11 bases identical to TRDD3. CDR3 nucleotides: TGTGCTCTTGGGGAACTTACTCGTGGGGGATACGCGAGGACCGATAAACTCATCTTT. Protein sequence: CALGELTRGGYARTDKLIF.